The entry below describes one T cell receptor (beta chain). The data originate from a study of blood T cell repertoires in COVID-19. In the study overall: The analysed material was cDNA or gDNA that came from T cells, B-cell-depleted T cells, or PBMCs.

Original processing notes: Reference gene primer amplification yielded estimated nucleated cell counts. Measured with immunoSEQ multiplex PCR; TCRdb has only the in-frame clones, and not every one. Clone size and the V and J calls come from that table; the DNA yielded D and trimming. In the table there are roughly 220,000 clones, 70% to 85% of which are singletons. The CDR3 is 16 amino acids. Looked up from germline, CDR1 is SGHRS and CDR2 is YFSETQ. V was pared by 4 bases and J by 7 bases, with 21 bases between. Those who participated ranged in age from 18 to 89 years and resided in 20 to 30 US areas. Donors were grouped by their self-reported clinical history.

The receptor was derived from a woman in her thirties or forties with acute COVID-19. The chain couples TRBV5-1 to TRBJ2-1, with D tentatively TRBD1 (6 bases). What was sequenced was PBMCs or T cells enriched from blood (not recorded which). In DNA, the CDR3 is TGCGCCAGCAGCCTCCTCCCACAGGGTTCGGGGAATGAGCAGTTCTTC. Its translation is CASSLLPQGSGNEQFF.